These 13 T cell receptor beta chains originate from one sample sequenced in a study of shared clonotypes between healthy human individuals. The table came from immunoSEQ multiplex PCR; TCRdb's copy has only in-frame clones and leaves some out. The sample comprises 550,000 to 850,000 clones, 55% to 80% of which are singletons, and more than 1.5% rests with the top ten. Sequenced material: memory CD4+ T cells sorted from blood. Subset denoted: CD45RA-negative fraction. These receptors came from a woman aged 25 to 45 in good health.

The chain has TRBV19 and TRBJ1-1; maybe TRBD1 (5 bases). V shed 8 bases and J shed 2 bases, with 12 bases lying between them. The length of the CDR3 is 13 residues. Germline V gene data show CDR1 as LNHDA and CDR2 as SQIVND (reference sequence). CDR3 nucleotide sequence: TGTGCCAGTGGACAAAGATCCAACACTGAAGCTTTCTTT. It encodes CASGQRSNTEAFF.

About this clone: Other DNA sequences in this specimen translate into the identical CDR3. The CDR3 DNA sequence: TGCAGTGCTAGTCCGCACAATGAGCAGTTCTTC. It encodes CSASPHNEQFF. This chain joins TRBV20-1 and TRBJ2-1; D is unclear. The CDR3 is 11 residues long. V lost 3 bases, J lost 5 bases, and 5 bases lay in between. Per germline, CDR1 DFQATT and CDR2 SNEGSKA (reference sequence).

V is TRBV19 and J is TRBJ1-5; 10 bases are a match to TRBD1. The CDR3 runs 15 residues. The germline V gene has CDR1 LNHDA and CDR2 SQIVND (reference sequence). V lost 3 bases, J lost 7 bases, and 6 bases stayed unmatched. CDR3 amino acids: CASSMEGQGIQPQHF. The DNA of the CDR3 is TGTGCCAGTAGTATGGAGGGACAGGGGATACAGCCCCAGCATTTT.

The chain carries TRBV2 and TRBJ1-2, with D perhaps matching TRBD1 (5 bases). The germline V gene encodes CDR1 SNHLY and CDR2 FYNNEI. V lost 7 bases and J lost 5, with 8 bases in between. This CDR3 has 11 amino acids. CDR3 sequence reads: CASTQVYGYTF. CDR3 DNA sequence: TGTGCCAGCACACAGGTTTATGGCTACACCTTC.

This chain uses TRBV18 with TRBJ2-7, with a tentative D call TRBD1 (5 bases). Germline assignment: CDR1 KGHSH and CDR2 LQKENI. The CDR3 extends over 14 amino acids. V lost 4 bases to trimming and J lost 3 bases, with 13 bases between them. The CDR3 loop is CASSLGQSNYEQYF. CDR3 DNA: TGTGCCAGCTCACTGGGGCAGAGTAACTACGAGCAGTACTTC.

The J gene is TRBJ2-3, the V gene TRBV10-3; D is unresolved. This CDR3 is built from 13 residues. Trimming shortened V by 8 bases and J by 5 bases, and 14 bases separated the two germline ends. Germline CDR1 reads ENHRY; CDR2 reads SYGVKD. CDR3 sequence reads: CAIAAVQVDTQYF. The CDR3 DNA reads TGTGCCATCGCCGCAGTGCAGGTAGATACGCAGTATTTT.

The chain uses TRBV28 and TRBJ2-3, with 7 bases aligning to TRBD2. V trimming: 3 bases; J trimming: 3 bases; junction bases outside the gene matches: 0. CDR3 length: 13 amino acids. Germline values: CDR1 MDHEN, CDR2 SYDVKM. The CDR3 region has the DNA TGTGCCAGCAGTTTCGGGGGGACAGATACGCAGTATTTT. Translation: CASSFGGTDTQYF. Using reference TRBV28 and TRBJ2-3 for the parts outside the CDR3, the full variable domain is DVKVTQSSRYLVKRTGEKVFLECVQDMDHENMFWYRQDPGLGLRLIYFSYDVKMKEKGDIPEGYSVSREKKERFSLILESASTNQTSMYLCASSFGGTDTQYFGPGTRLTVL.

The genes are TRBV7-2 and TRBJ2-1; TRBD2 aligns across 9 bases. Per germline, CDR1 SGHTA and CDR2 FQGNSA. V shed 7 bases, J shed 4 bases, and the junction held 11 bases outside the gene matches. The length of the CDR3 is 16 residues. CDR3 amino acids: CASNDPSGRLYNEQFF. In nucleotides, the CDR3 is TGTGCCAGCAACGATCCGAGCGGGAGGCTTTACAATGAGCAGTTCTTC.

On this clone itself: The junction departs from the called germline gene at one end, perhaps through a read error. The chain is built from TRBV28 and TRBJ2-1; 9 bases are a match to TRBD1. The CDR3 is made up of 11 amino acids. CDR1 is MDHEN, CDR2 SYDVKM, per germline. This chain's CDR3 is CASSTGTGSLF. CDR3 nucleotide sequence: TGTGCCAGCAGCACCGGGACAGGGTCCCTCTTC.

This chain connects TRBV20-1 to TRBJ2-7; no definite D call. Germline lookup yields CDR1 DFQATT and CDR2 SNEGSKA (reference sequence). The CDR3 covers 11 residues. The V end was cut by 4 bases, the J end by 1 base, with 5 bases between. The CDR3 protein is CSATLSYEQYF. The DNA for the CDR3 is TGCAGTGCTACACTATCCTACGAGCAGTACTTC.

The gene calls are TRBV2 and TRBJ1-3; D is possibly TRBD1 (5 bases). The length of the CDR3 is 18 residues. Trimming stripped 1 base from V and 1 base from J, with 17 bases between. CDR1 and CDR2 (germline): SNHLY, FYNNEI. CDR3 DNA sequence: TGTGCCAGCAGTGAAGATCCGGGACCCCGGCGGTCTGGAAACACCATATATTTT. Protein product: CASSEDPGPRRSGNTIYF.

The genes are TRBV5-1 and TRBJ2-1; D is perhaps TRBD2 (6 bases). CDR1 is SGHRS, CDR2 YFSETQ, per germline. With 4 bases removed from V and 8 bases from J, the gap between germline ends came to 19 bases. The CDR3 is 15 residues long. The CDR3 reads CASSDSRTSGDEQFF. The CDR3 nucleotides read TGCGCCAGCAGCGATTCAAGAACCTCGGGAGATGAGCAGTTCTTC.

This chain uses TRBV4-2 with TRBJ2-5; D is ambiguous. The CDR3 has 14 residues. Trimming left V 0 bases short and J 4 bases short, with 9 bases between. CDR1 is LGHNA and CDR2 is YNFKEQ in the germline V gene. The CDR3 coding sequence is TGTGCCAGCAGCCAAGATTCGAGTGGAGAGACCCAGTACTTC. This codes for CASSQDSSGETQYF.